This T cell receptor beta chain was obtained from a study of OX40 agonist ivuxolimab in advanced cancers. Study in general: Prior anti-PD-1, anti-PD-L1 or anti-CTLA-4 therapy did not bar entry, and more than 35% had some.

Study-wide results and limits: Both blood CD4+ and CD8+ T cells showed clonal growth by week 6 at 0.1 to 3.0 mg/kg.

The data were produced by immunoSEQ multiplex PCR, yet TCRdb's version contains in-frame clones alone and is incomplete. The sample lists some 70,000 clones, just over 85% occurring once. The study sampled blood at baseline, cycle 4 day 1, and cycle 7 day 1. This clone was observed once. Its antigen is as yet unknown. The V gene lost 0 bases and the J gene lost 6 bases, with 9 bases spanning the gap. The germline V gene encodes CDR1 LGHNA and CDR2 YSLEER. The CDR3 has 15 amino acids. The sequence derives from an adult with an advanced solid tumor such as melanoma, head and neck, liver or kidney cancer. This specimen was CD4+ or CD8+ T cells sorted from blood, taken in a trial of the OX40 agonist ivuxolimab. This chain joins TRBV4-3 and TRBJ1-6; D is unresolved. Written as DNA, the CDR3 is TGCGCCAGCAGCCAAGATTCGCAGGTTAATTCACCCCTCCACTTT. Translated: CASSQDSQVNSPLHF.